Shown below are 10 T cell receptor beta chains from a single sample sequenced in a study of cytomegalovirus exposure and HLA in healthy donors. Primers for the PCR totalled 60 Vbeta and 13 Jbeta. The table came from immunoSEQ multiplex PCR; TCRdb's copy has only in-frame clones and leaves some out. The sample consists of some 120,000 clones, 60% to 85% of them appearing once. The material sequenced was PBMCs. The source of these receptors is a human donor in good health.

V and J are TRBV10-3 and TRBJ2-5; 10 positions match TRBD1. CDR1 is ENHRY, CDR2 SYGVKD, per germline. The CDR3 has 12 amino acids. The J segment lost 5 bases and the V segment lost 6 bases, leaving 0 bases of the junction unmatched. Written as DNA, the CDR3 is TGTGCCATCAGGGACAGGGGGGAGACCCAGTACTTC. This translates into CAIRDRGETQYF.

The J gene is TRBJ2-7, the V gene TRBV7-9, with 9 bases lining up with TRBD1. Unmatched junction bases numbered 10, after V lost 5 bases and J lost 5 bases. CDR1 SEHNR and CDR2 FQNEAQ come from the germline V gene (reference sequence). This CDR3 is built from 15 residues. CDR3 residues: CASSGRGQGIHEQYF. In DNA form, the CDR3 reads TGTGCCAGCAGCGGACGCGGACAGGGGATCCACGAGCAGTACTTC.

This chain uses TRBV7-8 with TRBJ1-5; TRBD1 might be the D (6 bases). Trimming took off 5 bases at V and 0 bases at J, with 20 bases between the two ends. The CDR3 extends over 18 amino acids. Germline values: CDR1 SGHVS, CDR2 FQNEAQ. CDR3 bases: TGTGCCAGCAGCCCCCTTATAGTAGGACAGCTTAGCAATCAGCCCCAGCATTTT. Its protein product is CASSPLIVGQLSNQPQHF. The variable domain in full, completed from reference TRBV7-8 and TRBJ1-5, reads GAGVSQSPRYKVAKRGQDVALRCDPISGHVSLFWYQQALGQGPEFLTYFQNEAQLDKSGLPSDRFFAERPEGSVSTLKIQRTQQEDSAVYLCASSPLIVGQLSNQPQHFGDGTRLSIL.

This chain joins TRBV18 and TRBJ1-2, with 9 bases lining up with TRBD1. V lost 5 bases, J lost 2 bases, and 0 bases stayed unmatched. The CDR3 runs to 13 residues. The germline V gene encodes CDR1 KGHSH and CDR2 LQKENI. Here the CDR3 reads CASSGTGNYGYTF. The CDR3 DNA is TGTGCCAGCTCAGGGACAGGGAACTATGGCTACACCTTC.

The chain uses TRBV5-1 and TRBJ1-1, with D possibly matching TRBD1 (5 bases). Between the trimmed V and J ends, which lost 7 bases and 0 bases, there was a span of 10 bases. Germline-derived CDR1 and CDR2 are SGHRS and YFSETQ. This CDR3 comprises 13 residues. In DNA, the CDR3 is TGCGCCAGCTCTGGACACTTGAACACTGAAGCTTTCTTT. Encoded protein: CASSGHLNTEAFF. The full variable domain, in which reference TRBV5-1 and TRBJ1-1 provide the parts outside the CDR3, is KAGVTQTPRYLIKTRGQQVTLSCSPISGHRSVSWYQQTPGQGLQFLFEYFSETQRNKGNFPGRFSGRQFSNSRSEMNVSTLELGDSALYLCASSGHLNTEAFFGQGTRLTVV.

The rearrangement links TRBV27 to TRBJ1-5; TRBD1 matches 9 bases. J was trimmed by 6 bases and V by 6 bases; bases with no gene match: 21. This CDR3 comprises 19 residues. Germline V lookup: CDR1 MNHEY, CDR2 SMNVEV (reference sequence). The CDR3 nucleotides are TGTGCCAGCAGCTCTAAGCCGGGGACAGGGCTGGGAGGTGGTCAGCCCCAGCATTTT. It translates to CASSSKPGTGLGGGQPQHF.

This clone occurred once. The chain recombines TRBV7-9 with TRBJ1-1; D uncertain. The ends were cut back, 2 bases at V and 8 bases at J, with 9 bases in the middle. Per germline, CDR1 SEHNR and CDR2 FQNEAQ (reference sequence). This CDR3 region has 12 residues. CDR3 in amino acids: CASSLIGLEAFF. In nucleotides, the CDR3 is TGTGCCAGCAGCTTAATCGGGTTGGAAGCTTTCTTT.

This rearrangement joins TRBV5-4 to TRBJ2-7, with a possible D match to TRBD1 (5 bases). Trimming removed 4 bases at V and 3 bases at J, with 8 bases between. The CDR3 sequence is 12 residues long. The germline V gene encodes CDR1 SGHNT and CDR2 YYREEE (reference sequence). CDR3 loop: CASSGASYEQYF. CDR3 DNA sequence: TGTGCCAGCAGCGGGGCTAGCTACGAGCAGTACTTC.

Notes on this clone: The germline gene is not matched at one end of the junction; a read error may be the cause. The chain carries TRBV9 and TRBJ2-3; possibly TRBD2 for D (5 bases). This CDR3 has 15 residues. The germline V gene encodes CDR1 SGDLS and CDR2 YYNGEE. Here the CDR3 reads CASSVSGGPPETQYF. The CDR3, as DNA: TGTGCCAGCAGCGTCAGCGGAGGCCCACCAGAGACGCAGTATTTT.

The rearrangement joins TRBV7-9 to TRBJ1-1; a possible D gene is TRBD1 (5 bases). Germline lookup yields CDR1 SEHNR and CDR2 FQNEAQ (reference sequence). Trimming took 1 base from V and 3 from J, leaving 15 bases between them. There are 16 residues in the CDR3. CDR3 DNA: TGTGCCAGCAGCTTAGGTGCGGGGGGAAGGGACACTGAAGCTTTCTTT. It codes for CASSLGAGGRDTEAFF. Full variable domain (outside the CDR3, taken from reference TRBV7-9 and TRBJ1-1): DTGVSQNPRHKITKRGQNVTFRCDPISEHNRLYWYRQTLGQGPEFLTYFQNEAQLEKSRLLSDRFSAERPKGSFSTLEIQRTEQGDSAMYLCASSLGAGGRDTEAFFGQGTRLTVV.